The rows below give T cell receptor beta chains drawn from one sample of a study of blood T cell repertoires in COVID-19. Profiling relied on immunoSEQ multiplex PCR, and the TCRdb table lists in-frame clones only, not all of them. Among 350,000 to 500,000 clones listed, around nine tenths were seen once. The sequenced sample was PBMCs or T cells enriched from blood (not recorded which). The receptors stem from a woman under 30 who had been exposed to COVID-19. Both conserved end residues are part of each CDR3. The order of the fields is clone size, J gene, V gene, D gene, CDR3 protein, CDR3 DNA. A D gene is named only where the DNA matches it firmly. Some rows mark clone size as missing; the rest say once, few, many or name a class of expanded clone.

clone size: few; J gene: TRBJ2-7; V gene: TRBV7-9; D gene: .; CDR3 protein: CASRRGDTYEQYF; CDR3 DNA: TGTGCCAGCAGGAGAGGGGACACCTACGAGCAGTACTTC
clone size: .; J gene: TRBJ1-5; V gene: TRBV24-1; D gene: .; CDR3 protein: CATSDETGSNQPQHF; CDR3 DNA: TGTGCCACCAGTGATGAGACAGGAAGCAATCAGCCCCAGCATTTT
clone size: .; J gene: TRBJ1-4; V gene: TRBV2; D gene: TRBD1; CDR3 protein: CASSVIEGAGGEKLFF; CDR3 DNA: TGTGCCAGCAGTGTTATTGAGGGGGCTGGGGGTGAAAAACTGTTTTTT
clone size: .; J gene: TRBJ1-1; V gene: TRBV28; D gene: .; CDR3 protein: CASSSGGSIPPEAFF; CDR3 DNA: TGTGCCAGCAGTTCGGGGGGCAGCATCCCCCCTGAAGCTTTCTTT
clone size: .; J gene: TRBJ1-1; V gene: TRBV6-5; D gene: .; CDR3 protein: CASSYSWNTEAFF; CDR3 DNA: TGTGCCAGCAGTTATTCGTGGAACACTGAAGCTTTCTTT
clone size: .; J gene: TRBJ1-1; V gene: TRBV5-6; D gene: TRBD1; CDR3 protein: CASSWGTELNTEAFF; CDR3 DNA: TGTGCCAGCAGCTGGGGGACAGAGTTGAACACTGAAGCTTTCTTT
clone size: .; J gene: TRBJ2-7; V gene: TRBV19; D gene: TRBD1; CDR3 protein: CASSGGQGPYEQYF; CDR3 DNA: TGTGCCAGTAGCGGTGGACAGGGACCCTACGAGCAGTACTTC
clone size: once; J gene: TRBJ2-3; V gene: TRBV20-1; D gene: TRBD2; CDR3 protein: CSASRTSGNTDTQYF; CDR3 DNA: TGCAGTGCTAGTCGGACTAGCGGTAACACAGATACGCAGTATTTT
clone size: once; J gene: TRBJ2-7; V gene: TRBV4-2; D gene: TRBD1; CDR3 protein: CASSLRQGAHYEQYF; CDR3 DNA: TGTGCCAGCAGCCTCCGACAGGGGGCGCACTACGAGCAGTACTTC
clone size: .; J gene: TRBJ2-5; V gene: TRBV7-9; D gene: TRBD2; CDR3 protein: CASSPGTSGTLETQYF; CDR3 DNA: TGTGCCAGCAGCCCCGGGACTAGCGGGACGCTAGAGACCCAGTACTTC
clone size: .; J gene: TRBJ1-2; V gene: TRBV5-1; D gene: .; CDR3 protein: CASSPRGGILLNYGYTF; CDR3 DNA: TGCGCCAGCAGCCCGCGCGGCGGGATTCTACTTAACTATGGCTACACCTTC
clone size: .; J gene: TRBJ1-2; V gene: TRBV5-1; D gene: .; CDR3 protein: CARGSLGSLYGYTF; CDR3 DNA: TGCGCCCGCGGCTCCCTAGGCAGTCTCTATGGCTACACCTTC
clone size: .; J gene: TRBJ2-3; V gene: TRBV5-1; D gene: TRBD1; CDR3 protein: CASSRGQGGDTQYF; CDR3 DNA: TGCGCCAGCAGCAGAGGACAGGGGGGAGATACGCAGTATTTT
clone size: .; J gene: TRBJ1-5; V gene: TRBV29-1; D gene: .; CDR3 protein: CSVGQVSNQPQHF; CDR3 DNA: TGCAGCGTTGGCCAGGTTAGCAATCAGCCCCAGCATTTT
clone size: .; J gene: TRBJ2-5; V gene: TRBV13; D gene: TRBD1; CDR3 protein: CASSPGPGQESQETQYF; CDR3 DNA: TGTGCCAGCAGCCCGGGACCGGGACAGGAATCCCAAGAGACCCAGTACTTC